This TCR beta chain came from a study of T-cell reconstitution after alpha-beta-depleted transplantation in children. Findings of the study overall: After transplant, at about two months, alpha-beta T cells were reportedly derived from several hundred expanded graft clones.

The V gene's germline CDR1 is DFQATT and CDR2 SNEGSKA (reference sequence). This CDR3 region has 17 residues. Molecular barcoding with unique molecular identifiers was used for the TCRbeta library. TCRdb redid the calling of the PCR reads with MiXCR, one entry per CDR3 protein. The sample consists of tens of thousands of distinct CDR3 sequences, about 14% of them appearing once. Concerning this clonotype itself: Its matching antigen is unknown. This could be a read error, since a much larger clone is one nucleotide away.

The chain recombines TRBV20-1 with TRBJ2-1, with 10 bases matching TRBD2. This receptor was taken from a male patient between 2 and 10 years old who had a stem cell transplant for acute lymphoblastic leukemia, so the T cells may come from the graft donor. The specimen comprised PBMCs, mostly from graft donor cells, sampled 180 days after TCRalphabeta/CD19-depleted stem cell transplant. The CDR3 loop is CCARSLLPSGSYNEQFF. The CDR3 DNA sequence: TGCTGTGCTAGATCCCTTTTGCCTAGCGGGAGCTACAATGAGCAGTTCTTC.